This T cell receptor (beta chain) derives from a study of blood T cell repertoires in COVID-19. Study in general: Samples representing acute and convalescent COVID-19 were sourced from the United States, Italy and Spain. T cells, B-cell-depleted T cells, or PBMCs supplied cDNA or gDNA.

Per the original data handling: The authors estimated nucleated cell counts from reference gene primer amplification. The assay was immunoSEQ multiplex PCR, and TCRdb's table has in-frame clones only and misses some. The V and J calls and the clone size are those of that table, but D and trimming were determined from the DNA. The table has about 240,000 clones, approximately 83% seen once. Germline CDR1 reads LGHDT; CDR2 reads YNNKEL (reference sequence). V shed 1 base and J 1 base; nucleotides not matched to a gene: 11. This CDR3 is built from 18 residues. Source material: peripheral blood. The sequence came from a woman of 80 years or more with acute or convalescent COVID-19. The V gene is TRBV3-1 (or the pseudogene TRBV3-2), the J gene TRBJ2-5; 8 positions match TRBD2. The CDR3 sequence: CASSQGRLAGGVQETQYF. CDR3 sequence (DNA): TGTGCCAGCAGCCAAGGGCGACTAGCCGGGGGGGTCCAAGAGACCCAGTACTTC.